A single sample gave rise to the 27 T cell receptor beta chains below, sequenced in a study of CD8+CD57+ T cells in acquired aplastic anemia. Researchers used genomic DNA as the template to profile TCR beta VDJ and CDR3. One entry per CDR3 protein results from TCRdb running MiXCR on the reads. This table holds around 200,000 distinct CDR3 sequences, less than 60% found once. CD8+CD57+ cell expansion had been shown by flow cytometry in patients chosen for sequencing. The sample taken for sequencing was sorted CD4+, CD8+, or CD8+CD57+ T cells (not recorded which) from PBMCs. Every receptor here comes from a human donor with aplastic anemia.

This clonotype was seen repeatedly, ten times or more. The chain combines TRBV6-1 with TRBJ2-1, with TRBD2 as a possible D gene (6 bases). The CDR3 runs to 14 residues. CDR1 MNHNS and CDR2 SASEGT come from the germline V gene. V was trimmed by 5 bases and J by 4 bases, leaving 12 bases between them. The chain's CDR3 is CASSRLSGYNEQFF. In DNA form, the CDR3 reads TGTGCCAGCAGTCGCCTTAGCGGATACAATGAGCAGTTCTTC.

In nucleotides, the CDR3 is TGCGCCAGCAGCTTGGGCACGGGGAACGGGGAGCTGTTTTTT. It translates to CASSLGTGNGELFF. The chain links TRBV5-1 to TRBJ2-2; TRBD2 is a possible D gene (5 bases). The ends were cut back, 0 bases at V and 7 bases at J, with 10 bases in the middle. The CDR3 loop spans 14 amino acids. Germline V gives CDR1 SGHRS, CDR2 YFSETQ.

This chain uses TRBV6-1 with TRBJ2-7; the D is unclear. V was trimmed by 6 bases and J by 5 bases, leaving 20 bases between them. The CDR3 is 15 residues long. From germline, CDR1 is MNHNS and CDR2 SASEGT. CDR3 DNA: TGTGCCAGCAGCCCGAACAGTTTGGGTTACGACGAGCAGTACTTC. Translated: CASSPNSLGYDEQYF.

This clonotype was detected many times. The gene calls are TRBV15 and TRBJ1-1, with D unclear. The germline V gene has CDR1 LNHNV and CDR2 YYDKDF (reference sequence). V was shortened by 3 bases and J by 0 bases, with 8 bases between the two germline ends. The CDR3 contains 14 residues. The CDR3 region is CATSSGQLNTEAFF. The CDR3 coding sequence is TGTGCCACCAGCAGCGGGCAGTTGAACACTGAAGCTTTCTTT. The full variable domain, with the rest looked up from reference TRBV15 and TRBJ1-1, is DAMVIQNPRYQVTQFGKPVTLSCSQTLNHNVMYWYQQKSSQAPKLLFHYYDKDFNNEADTPDNFQSRRPNTSFCFLDIRSPGLGDTAMYLCATSSGQLNTEAFFGQGTRLTVV.

This clonotype is a singleton in its sample. CDR3 nucleotide sequence: TGCGCCAGCAGCCAAGAGCGGGGGGGTAGCACAGATACGCAGTATTTT. As protein: CASSQERGGSTDTQYF. This sequence joins TRBV4-1 and TRBJ2-3, with TRBD2 matching 9 bases. With V trimmed by 0 bases and J by 0 bases, 1 base remained unmatched. From germline, CDR1 is MGHRA and CDR2 YSYEKL. The CDR3 runs to 16 residues.

For this clonotype: Mismatch with germline at one junction end may stem from a read error. The chain couples TRBV18 to TRBJ1-6; no clear D. This CDR3 region has 15 residues. CDR1 is KGHSH, CDR2 LQKENI, per germline. The CDR3, as DNA: TGTGTCAGCTCACCCCTTGAGGGAGGTAATTCACCCCTCCACTTT. It specifies CVSSPLEGGNSPLHF.

The genes are TRBV24-1 and TRBJ2-1, with D hard to call. Germline V lookup: CDR1 KGHDR, CDR2 SFDVKD. Between the trimmed V and J ends, which lost 1 base and 0 bases, there was a span of 6 bases. The CDR3 covers 15 residues. DNA for the CDR3: TGTGCCACCAGTGATTTCAGAGGCTCCTACAATGAGCAGTTCTTC. Encoded protein: CATSDFRGSYNEQFF.

The rearrangement uses TRBV19 and TRBJ2-7; D is unresolved. Deletions cut 6 bases from V and 1 base from J, with 10 bases between. The CDR3 is made up of 13 amino acids. Germline V CDR1 and CDR2: LNHDA, SQIVND (reference sequence). The CDR3 DNA sequence: TGTGCCAGTAGCCTCACACTGTCCTACGAGCAGTACTTC. Its translation: CASSLTLSYEQYF.

The CDR3 DNA is TGTGCCAGCAGCAAAGAGGACGGACTAAACACTGAAGCTTTCTTT. Protein sequence: CASSKEDGLNTEAFF. The chain is built from TRBV7-6 and TRBJ1-1, with unresolved D. V was cut by 5 bases and J by 2 bases, with 15 bases left in between. Per the germline V gene, CDR1 is SGHVS and CDR2 is FNYEAQ. The CDR3 contains 15 residues.

This clonotype was counted a few times. The CDR3 DNA reads as TGTGCCAGCAGCTCCTCCGGGACTAGCGGGGGGGCCGAGGAGACCCAGTACTTC. Translation gives CASSSSGTSGGAEETQYF. The genes are TRBV7-2 and TRBJ2-5, with 16 bases matching TRBD2. The CDR3 loop spans 18 amino acids. The germline gives CDR1 SGHTA, CDR2 FQGNSA. Trimming at V came to 4 bases and at J to 5 bases, leaving 10 bases not matched to a gene.

This rearrangement joins TRBV7-9 to TRBJ1-4; D perhaps matches TRBD1 (5 bases). The V end was cut by 1 base, the J end by 5 bases, with 11 bases between. CDR3 length: 15 residues. CDR1 and CDR2 (germline): SEHNR, FQNEAQ (reference sequence). The CDR3 loop reads CASSLGRGVNEKLFF. The CDR3, as DNA: TGTGCCAGCAGCTTAGGCCGGGGCGTAAATGAAAAACTGTTTTTT. Full variable domain (remainder filled in from reference TRBV7-9 and TRBJ1-4): DTGVSQNPRHKITKRGQNVTFRCDPISEHNRLYWYRQTLGQGPEFLTYFQNEAQLEKSRLLSDRFSAERPKGSFSTLEIQRTEQGDSAMYLCASSLGRGVNEKLFFGSGTQLSVL.

This clonotype was observed at least ten times. The V and J genes are TRBV7-9 and TRBJ1-5, with D unresolved. Trimming shortened V by 3 bases and J by 6 bases, and 12 bases separated the two germline ends. The CDR3 contains 14 residues. The germline CDR1 and CDR2 sequences are SEHNR and FQNEAQ (reference sequence). CDR3 amino acids: CASSFDRDSQPQHF. The CDR3 bases are TGTGCCAGCAGCTTCGATCGGGATAGTCAGCCCCAGCATTTT.

This clonotype was seen only a few times. V and J are TRBV5-1 and TRBJ2-7; 11 positions match TRBD1. Germline CDR1 is SGHRS and CDR2 is YFSETQ. The J segment lost 5 bases and the V segment lost 5 bases, leaving 6 bases of the junction unmatched. The CDR3 runs 14 residues. The CDR3 sequence is CASSRGTGGNEQYF. CDR3 DNA sequence: TGCGCCAGCAGTCGAGGGACAGGGGGGAACGAGCAGTACTTC.

This clonotype was counted many times. The genes are TRBV19 and TRBJ1-5, with D possibly being TRBD1 (5 bases). The germline V and J ends were trimmed by 2 bases and 4 bases, with 15 bases remaining between them. From germline, CDR1 is LNHDA and CDR2 SQIVND (reference sequence). The CDR3 has 16 residues. The CDR3 sequence: CASSIQGGFQNQPQHF. The CDR3 coding sequence is TGTGCCAGTAGTATACAGGGAGGATTTCAAAATCAGCCCCAGCATTTT. Full variable domain (missing parts from reference TRBV19 and TRBJ1-5): DGGITQSPKYLFRKEGQNVTLSCEQNLNHDAMYWYRQDPGQGLRLIYYSQIVNDFQKGDIAEGYSVSREKKESFPLTVTSAQKNPTAFYLCASSIQGGFQNQPQHFGDGTRLSIL.

This clonotype has a count of ten or more. This sequence joins TRBV5-1 and TRBJ2-5, with 9 positions matching TRBD2. Germline CDR1 is SGHRS and CDR2 is YFSETQ. V lost 5 bases to trimming and J lost 9 bases; unmatched junction nucleotides: 11. The CDR3 loop spans 14 amino acids. Here the CDR3 reads CASRPTSGIGAQYF. In nucleotides, the CDR3 is TGCGCCAGCAGGCCGACTAGCGGTATAGGGGCCCAGTACTTC.

The chain has TRBV20-1 and TRBJ1-2; D not resolved. The V and J ends lost 2 bases and 2 bases respectively, with 6 bases between them. Germline V CDR1 and CDR2: DFQATT, SNEGSKA (reference sequence). The CDR3 contains 12 residues. The chain's CDR3 is CSARPDNYGYTF. As DNA, the CDR3 is TGCAGTGCTAGACCTGACAACTATGGCTACACCTTC.

This chain joins TRBV15 and TRBJ2-3; D unresolved. The V end was cut by 6 bases, the J end by 3 bases, with 4 bases between. The CDR3 loop spans 11 amino acids. Germline CDR1 and CDR2: LNHNV and YYDKDF (reference sequence). CDR3 bases: TGTGCCACCAGTCTGACAGATACGCAGTATTTT. The encoded protein is CATSLTDTQYF.

This clonotype was observed many times. The CDR3 protein is CASSTYNYGYTF. CDR3 bases: TGTGCCAGTAGTACGTATAACTATGGCTACACCTTC. The chain uses TRBV19 and TRBJ1-2; D is ambiguous. CDR1 and CDR2 (germline): LNHDA, SQIVND (reference sequence). The CDR3 contains 12 residues. The V end lost 4 bases, the J end lost 1 base, and 4 bases lay between the germline ends.

The chain employs TRBV6-5 and TRBJ2-2, with 8 bases fitting TRBD2. CDR1 is MNHEY and CDR2 is SVGAGI in the germline V gene. The trim removed 7 bases at V and 3 bases at J, leaving 7 bases unmatched. The CDR3 has 15 residues. The CDR3 loop is CASNFIGGDTGELFF. CDR3 bases: TGTGCCAGCAATTTCATCGGGGGGGACACCGGGGAGCTGTTTTTT.

This clonotype was counted many times. V gene TRBV7-2 combines with J gene TRBJ2-1; D unresolved. From germline, CDR1 is SGHTA and CDR2 FQGNSA. V was cut by 2 bases and J by 6 bases, with 2 bases left in between. This CDR3 is built from 11 residues. CDR3 in DNA: TGTGCCAGCAGCTTAATCAATGAGCAGTTCTTC. Residues: CASSLINEQFF. The full variable domain, in which reference TRBV7-2 and TRBJ2-1 provide the parts outside the CDR3, is GAGVSQSPSNKVTEKGKDVELRCDPISGHTALYWYRQSLGQGLEFLIYFQGNSAPDKSGLPSDRFSAERTGGSVSTLTIQRTQQEDSAVYLCASSLINEQFFGPGTRLTVL.

The chain combines TRBV9 with TRBJ2-7; D ambiguous. With 1 base removed from V and 6 bases from J, the gap between germline ends came to 8 bases. The CDR3 has 12 residues. Germline V CDR1 and CDR2: SGDLS, YYNGEE. This CDR3 reads CASSVTICEQYF. CDR3 DNA: TGTGCCAGCAGCGTAACCATCTGCGAGCAGTACTTC.

Concerning this clonotype itself: The CDR3 does not end in the conserved phenylalanine or tryptophan, so this is likely a read error. This chain links TRBV5-1 with TRBJ1-2; D ambiguous. CDR1 is SGHRS, CDR2 YFSETQ, per germline. The V end lost 3 bases, the J end lost 4 bases, and 19 bases lay between the germline ends. This CDR3 contains 16 residues. The DNA for the CDR3 is TGCGCCAGCAGCTCGAGCAATGTTCCGGGCCGCTATGGCTACACCCTC. This encodes CASSSSNVPGRYGYTL.

Of note for this clonotype: This may be a read error, as it is one base from a much larger clone. The chain combines TRBV12-3 or TRBV12-4 with TRBJ1-3; D ambiguous. This CDR3 is built from 15 residues. The ends were cut back, 6 bases at V and 1 base at J, with 13 bases in the middle. CDR3 region: CASSRGWGSGNTIYF. CDR3 sequence (DNA): TGTGCCAGCAGCCGGGGTTGGGGTTCTGGAAACACCATATATTTT.

This clonotype was seen ten or more times. V usage is TRBV5-6 and J usage is TRBJ2-1; no clear D. This CDR3 spans 16 amino acids. V lost 4 bases to trimming and J lost 0 bases, with 14 bases between them. Germline CDR1 SGHDT, CDR2 YYEEEE. The CDR3 nucleotides read TGTGCCAGCAGCCTAGGTCCCTACAGCTCCTACAATGAGCAGTTCTTC. This encodes CASSLGPYSSYNEQFF.

The chain is built from TRBV5-1 and TRBJ1-1, with unresolved D. This CDR3 comprises 12 residues. Germline CDR1 is SGHRS and CDR2 is YFSETQ. V gave up 3 bases and J gave up 4 bases, with 7 bases separating them. The CDR3 protein is CASSSPITEAFF. The CDR3 bases are TGCGCCAGCAGCTCCCCAATCACTGAAGCTTTCTTT.

The chain uses TRBV30 and TRBJ1-5; D gene unclear. The CDR3 sequence is 14 residues long. From germline, CDR1 is GTSNPN and CDR2 SVGIG (reference sequence). Trimming removed 0 bases at V and 0 bases at J, with 6 bases between. CDR3 sequence: CAWSVTDSNQPQHF. The DNA for the CDR3 is TGTGCCTGGAGTGTGACGGATAGCAATCAGCCCCAGCATTTT.

The V and J genes are TRBV12-3 or TRBV12-4 and TRBJ1-1; TRBD1 matches at 9 bases. The CDR3 length is 16 residues. Trimming cost V 1 base and J 3 bases; bases outside gene matches: 6. The CDR3 DNA reads TGTGCCAGCAGTTTAGAGCGGGACAGGGCGCACACTGAAGCTTTCTTT. Amino acids: CASSLERDRAHTEAFF.